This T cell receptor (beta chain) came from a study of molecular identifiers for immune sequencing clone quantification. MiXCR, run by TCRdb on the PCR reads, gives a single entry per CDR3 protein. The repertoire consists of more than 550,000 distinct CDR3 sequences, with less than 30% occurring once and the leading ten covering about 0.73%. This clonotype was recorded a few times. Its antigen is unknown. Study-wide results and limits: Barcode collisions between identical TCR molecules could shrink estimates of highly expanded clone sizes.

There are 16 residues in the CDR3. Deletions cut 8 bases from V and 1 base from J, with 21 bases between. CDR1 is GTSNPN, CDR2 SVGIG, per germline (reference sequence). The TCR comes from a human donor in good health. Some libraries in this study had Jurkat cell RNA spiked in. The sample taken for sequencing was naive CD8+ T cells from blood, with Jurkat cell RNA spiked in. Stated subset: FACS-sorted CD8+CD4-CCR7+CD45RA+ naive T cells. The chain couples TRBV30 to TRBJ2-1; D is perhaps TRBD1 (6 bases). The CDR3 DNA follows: TGTGCCGAGGCTGGAAGGGAGCAGGGGTCCTACAATGAGCAGTTCTTC. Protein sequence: CAEAGREQGSYNEQFF.